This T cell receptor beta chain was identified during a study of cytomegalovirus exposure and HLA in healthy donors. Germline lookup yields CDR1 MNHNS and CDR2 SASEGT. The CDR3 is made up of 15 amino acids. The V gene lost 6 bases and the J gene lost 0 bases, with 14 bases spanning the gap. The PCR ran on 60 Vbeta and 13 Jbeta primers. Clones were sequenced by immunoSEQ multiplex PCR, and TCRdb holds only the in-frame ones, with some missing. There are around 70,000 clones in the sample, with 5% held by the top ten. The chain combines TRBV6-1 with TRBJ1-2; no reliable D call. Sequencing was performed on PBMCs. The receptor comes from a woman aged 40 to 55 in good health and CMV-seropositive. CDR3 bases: TGTGCCAGCAGCCACCTCCCGGGGACTAACTATGGCTACACCTTC. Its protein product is CASSHLPGTNYGYTF.